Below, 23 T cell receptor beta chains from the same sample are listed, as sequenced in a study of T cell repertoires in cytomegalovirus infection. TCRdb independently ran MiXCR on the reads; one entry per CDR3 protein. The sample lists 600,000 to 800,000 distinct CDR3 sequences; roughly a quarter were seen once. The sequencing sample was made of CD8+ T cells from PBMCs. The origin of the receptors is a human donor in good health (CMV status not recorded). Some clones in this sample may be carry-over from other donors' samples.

CDR3 residues: CASSEYPPGSYEQYV. In DNA, the CDR3 is TGTGCCAGCAGTGAGTATCCTCCTGGGTCCTACGAGCAGTACGTC. J is TRBJ2-7 and V is TRBV2; D is uncertain. The CDR3 sequence is 15 residues long. Germline V gene data show CDR1 as SNHLY and CDR2 as FYNNEI. Trimming shortened V by 3 bases and J by 1 base, and 13 bases separated the two germline ends.

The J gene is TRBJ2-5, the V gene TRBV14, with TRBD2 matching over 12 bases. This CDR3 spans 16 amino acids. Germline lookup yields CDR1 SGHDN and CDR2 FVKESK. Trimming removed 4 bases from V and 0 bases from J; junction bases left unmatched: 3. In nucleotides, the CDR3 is TGTGCCAGCAGCCCTTGGACTAGCGGGGACCAAGAGACCCAGTACTTC. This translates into CASSPWTSGDQETQYF.

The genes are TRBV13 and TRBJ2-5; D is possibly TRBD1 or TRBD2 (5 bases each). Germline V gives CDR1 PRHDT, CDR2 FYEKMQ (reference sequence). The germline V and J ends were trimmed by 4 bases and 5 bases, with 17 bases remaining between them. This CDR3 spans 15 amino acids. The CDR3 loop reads CASSYRDPFLETQYF. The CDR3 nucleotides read TGTGCCAGCAGCTACCGGGACCCATTTCTGGAGACCCAGTACTTC.

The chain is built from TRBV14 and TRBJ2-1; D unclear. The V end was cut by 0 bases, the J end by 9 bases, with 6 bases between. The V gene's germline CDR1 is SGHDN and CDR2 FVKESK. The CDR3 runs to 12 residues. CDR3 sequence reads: CASSQDEPEQFF. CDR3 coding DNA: TGTGCCAGCAGCCAAGATGAGCCTGAGCAGTTCTTC. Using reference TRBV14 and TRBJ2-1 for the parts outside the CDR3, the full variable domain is EAGVTQFPSHSVIEKGQTVTLRCDPISGHDNLYWYRRVMGKEIKFLLHFVKESKQDESGMPNNRFLAERTGGTYSTLKVQPAELEDSGVYFCASSQDEPEQFFGPGTRLTVL.

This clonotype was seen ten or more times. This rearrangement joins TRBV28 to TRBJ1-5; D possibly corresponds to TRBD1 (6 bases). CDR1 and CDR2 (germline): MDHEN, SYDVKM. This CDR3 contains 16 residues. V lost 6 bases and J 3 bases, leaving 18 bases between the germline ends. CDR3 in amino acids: CASSLLRGEDNQPQHF. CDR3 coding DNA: TGTGCCAGCAGCCTTCTTAGGGGGGAAGACAATCAGCCCCAGCATTTT. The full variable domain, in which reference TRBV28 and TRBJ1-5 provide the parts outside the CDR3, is DVKVTQSSRYLVKRTGEKVFLECVQDMDHENMFWYRQDPGLGLRLIYFSYDVKMKEKGDIPEGYSVSREKKERFSLILESASTNQTSMYLCASSLLRGEDNQPQHFGDGTRLSIL.

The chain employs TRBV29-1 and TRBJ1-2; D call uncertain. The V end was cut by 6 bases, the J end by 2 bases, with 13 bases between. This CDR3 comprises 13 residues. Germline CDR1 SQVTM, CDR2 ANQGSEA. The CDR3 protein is CSVNGVENYGYTF. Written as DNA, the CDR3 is TGCAGCGTGAATGGGGTAGAGAACTATGGCTACACCTTC. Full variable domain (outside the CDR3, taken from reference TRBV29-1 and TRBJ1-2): SAVISQKPSRDICQRGTSLTIQCQVDSQVTMMFWYRQQPGQSLTLIATANQGSEATYESGFVIDKFPISRPNLTFSTLTVSNMSPEDSSIYLCSVNGVENYGYTFGSGTRLTVV.

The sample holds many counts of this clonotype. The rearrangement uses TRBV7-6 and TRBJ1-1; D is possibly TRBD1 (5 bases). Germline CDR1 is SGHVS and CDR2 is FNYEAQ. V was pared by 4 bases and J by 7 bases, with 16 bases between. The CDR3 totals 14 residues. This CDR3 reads CASSYDGSGSEAFF. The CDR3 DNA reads TGTGCCAGCAGCTACGACGGTTCAGGGAGTGAAGCTTTCTTT.

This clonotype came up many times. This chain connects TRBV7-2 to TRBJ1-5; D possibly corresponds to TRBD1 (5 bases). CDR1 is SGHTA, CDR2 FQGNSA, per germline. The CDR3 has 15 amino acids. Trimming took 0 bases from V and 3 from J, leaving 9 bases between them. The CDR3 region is CASSLAYRINQPQHF. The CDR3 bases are TGTGCCAGCAGCTTAGCGTACAGGATCAATCAGCCCCAGCATTTT.

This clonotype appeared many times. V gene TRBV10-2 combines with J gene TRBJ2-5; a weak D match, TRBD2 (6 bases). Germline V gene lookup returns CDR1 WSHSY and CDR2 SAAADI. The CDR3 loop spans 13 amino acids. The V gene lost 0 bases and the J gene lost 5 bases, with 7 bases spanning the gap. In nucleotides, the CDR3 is TGCGCCAGCAGTGAGTCGGGACTTGAGACCCAGTACTTC. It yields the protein CASSESGLETQYF.

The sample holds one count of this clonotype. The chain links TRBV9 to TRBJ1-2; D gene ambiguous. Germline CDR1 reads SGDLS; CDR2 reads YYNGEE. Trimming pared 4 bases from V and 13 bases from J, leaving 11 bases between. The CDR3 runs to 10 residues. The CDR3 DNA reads TGTGCCAGCAGCATTACGACGGCCACCTTC. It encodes CASSITTATF.

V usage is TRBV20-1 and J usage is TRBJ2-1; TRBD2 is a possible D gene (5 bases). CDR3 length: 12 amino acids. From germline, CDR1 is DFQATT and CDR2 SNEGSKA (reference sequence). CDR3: CSGELEVNEQFF. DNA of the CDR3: TGCAGCGGAGAGTTGGAGGTTAATGAGCAGTTCTTC.

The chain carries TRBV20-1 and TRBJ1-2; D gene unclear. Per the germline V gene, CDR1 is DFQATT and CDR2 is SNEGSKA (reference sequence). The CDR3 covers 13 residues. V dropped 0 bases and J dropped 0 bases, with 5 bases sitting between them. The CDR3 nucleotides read TGCAGTGCTAGAGAAGTCACTAACTATGGCTACACCTTC. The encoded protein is CSAREVTNYGYTF.

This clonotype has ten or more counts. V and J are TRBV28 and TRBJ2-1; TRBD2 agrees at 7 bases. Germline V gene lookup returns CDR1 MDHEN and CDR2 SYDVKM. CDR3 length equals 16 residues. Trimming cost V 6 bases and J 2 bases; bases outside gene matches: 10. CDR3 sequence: CASRGGKAPTYNEQFF. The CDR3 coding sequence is TGTGCCAGCAGGGGGGGGAAGGCCCCTACCTACAATGAGCAGTTCTTC.

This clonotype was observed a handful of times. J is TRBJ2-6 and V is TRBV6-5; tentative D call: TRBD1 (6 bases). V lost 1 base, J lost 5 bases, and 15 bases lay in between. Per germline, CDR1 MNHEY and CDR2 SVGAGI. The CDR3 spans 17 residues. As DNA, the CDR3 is TGTGCCAGCAGTTACTGGGACACCACCCTAAGGGCCAACGTCCTGACTTTC. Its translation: CASSYWDTTLRANVLTF.

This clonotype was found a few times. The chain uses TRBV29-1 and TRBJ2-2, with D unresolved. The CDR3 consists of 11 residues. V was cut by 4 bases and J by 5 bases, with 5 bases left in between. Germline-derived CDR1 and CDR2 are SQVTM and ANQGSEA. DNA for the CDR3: TGCAGCGTTGTAGGTACCGGGGAGCTGTTTTTT. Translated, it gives CSVVGTGELFF.

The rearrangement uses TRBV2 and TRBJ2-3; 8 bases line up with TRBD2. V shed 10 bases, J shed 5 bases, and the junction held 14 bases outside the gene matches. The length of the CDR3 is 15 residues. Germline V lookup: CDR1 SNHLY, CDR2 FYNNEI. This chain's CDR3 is CANPLRAGGGDTQYF. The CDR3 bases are TGTGCCAACCCCCTGCGGGCGGGGGGTGGAGATACGCAGTATTTT.

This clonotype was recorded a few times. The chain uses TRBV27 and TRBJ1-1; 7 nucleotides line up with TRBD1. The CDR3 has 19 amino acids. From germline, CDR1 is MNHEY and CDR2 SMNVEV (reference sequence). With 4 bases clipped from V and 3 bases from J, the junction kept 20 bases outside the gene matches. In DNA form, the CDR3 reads TGTGCCAGCAGTTCCCGACAGGGAATCCCGACCCATTCGGACACTGAAGCTTTCTTT. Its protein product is CASSSRQGIPTHSDTEAFF.

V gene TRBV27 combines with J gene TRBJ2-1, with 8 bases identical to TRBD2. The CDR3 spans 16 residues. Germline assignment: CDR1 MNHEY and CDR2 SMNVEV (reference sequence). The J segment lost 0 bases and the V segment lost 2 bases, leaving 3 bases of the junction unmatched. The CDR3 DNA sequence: TGTGCCAGCAGTTTAACTAGCGGTGACTCCTACAATGAGCAGTTCTTC. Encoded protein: CASSLTSGDSYNEQFF.

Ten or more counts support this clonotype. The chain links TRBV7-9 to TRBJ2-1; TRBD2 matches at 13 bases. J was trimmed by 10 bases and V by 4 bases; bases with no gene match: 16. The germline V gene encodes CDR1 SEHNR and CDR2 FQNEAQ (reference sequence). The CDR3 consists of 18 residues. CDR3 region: CASSSHGTSGVARGEQFF. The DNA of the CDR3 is TGTGCCAGCAGCTCACATGGGACTAGCGGGGTCGCACGTGGCGAGCAGTTCTTC.

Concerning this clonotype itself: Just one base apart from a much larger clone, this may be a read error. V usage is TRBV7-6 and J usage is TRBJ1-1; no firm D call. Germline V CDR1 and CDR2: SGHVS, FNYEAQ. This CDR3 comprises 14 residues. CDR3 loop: CVSSLTGENTEAFF. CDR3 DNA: TGTGTCAGCAGCTTAACCGGGGAGAACACTGAAGCTTTCTTT.

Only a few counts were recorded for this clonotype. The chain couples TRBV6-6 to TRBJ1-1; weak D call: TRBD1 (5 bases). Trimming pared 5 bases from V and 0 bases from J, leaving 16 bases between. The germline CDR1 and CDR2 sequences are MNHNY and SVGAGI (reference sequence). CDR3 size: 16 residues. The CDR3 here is CASSAERGLMNTEAFF. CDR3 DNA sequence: TGTGCCAGCAGTGCAGAGAGGGGCCTCATGAACACTGAAGCTTTCTTT.

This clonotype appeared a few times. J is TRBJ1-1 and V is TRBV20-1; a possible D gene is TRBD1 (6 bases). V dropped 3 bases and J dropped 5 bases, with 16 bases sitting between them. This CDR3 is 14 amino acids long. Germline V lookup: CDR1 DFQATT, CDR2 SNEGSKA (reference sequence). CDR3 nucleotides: TGCAGTGCTAGGTGGGACACCCTGGAAACTGAAGCTTTCTTT. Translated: CSARWDTLETEAFF.

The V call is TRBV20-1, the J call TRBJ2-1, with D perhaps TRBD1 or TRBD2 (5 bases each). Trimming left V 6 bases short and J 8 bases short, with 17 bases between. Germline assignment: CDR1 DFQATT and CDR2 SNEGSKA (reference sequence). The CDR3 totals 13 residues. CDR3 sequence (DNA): TGCAGTGCCTGGGACCCCGTTAGGGATGAGCAGTTCTTC. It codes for CSAWDPVRDEQFF.